A selection of T cell receptor gamma chains follows, all from one sample in a study of Vδ1+ human thymocytes. TCRdb re-identified clones in the multiplex PCR reads via CATT. Seen here are tens of thousands of gamma-chain clones, 20% observed once, and the top ten hold less than 2%. Sequencing was carried out using Vdelta1+ gamma-delta thymocytes from the thymus. The receptors stem from a girl less than two years old who had congenital heart surgery. The CDR3 runs from the conserved cysteine through the conserved F or W. For some rows the clone size is stated as once, few or many, or as a class when expanded; others skip it.

TRGV8	few	TRGJ1/TRGJ2	CATWTNKKLF	TGTGCCACCTGGACCAATAAGAAACTCTTT
TRGV3	many	TRGJ1/TRGJ2	CATWDRLGYKKLF	TGTGCCACCTGGGACAGGCTGGGTTATAAGAAACTCTTT
TRGV2	.	TRGJ1/TRGJ2	CATWDFDYKKLF	TGTGCCACCTGGGACTTCGATTATAAGAAACTCTTT
TRGV9	.	TRGJ1/TRGJ2	CALWEVRRYYKKLF	TGTGCCTTGTGGGAAGTGCGAAGATACTATAAGAAACTCTTT
TRGV2	few	TRGJ1/TRGJ2	CATWDGPKSNEKLF	TGTGCCACCTGGGACGGGCCAAAATCGAATGAGAAACTCTTT
TRGV9	.	TRGJP2	CALWESDVGDWIKTF	TGTGCCTTGTGGGAGTCGGATGTGGGCGATTGGATCAAGACGTTT
TRGV9	many	TRGJ1/TRGJ2	CALWEVAHKKLF	TGTGCCTTGTGGGAGGTCGCCCATAAGAAACTCTTT
TRGV4	.	TRGJ1/TRGJ2	CATWDFRGGRKLF	TGTGCCACCTGGGACTTTAGGGGCGGTAGGAAACTCTTT
TRGV3	few	TRGJ1/TRGJ2	CATWRTNYYKKLF	TGTGCCACCTGGCGAACGAATTATTATAAGAAACTCTTT
TRGV8	.	TRGJ1/TRGJ2	CATWDVSLSYYKKLF	TGTGCCACCTGGGATGTCAGTTTGTCGTATTATAAGAAACTCTTT
TRGV3	.	TRGJP2	CATWDRRRVDWIKTF	TGTGCCACCTGGGACAGGCGCCGCGTTGATTGGATCAAGACGTTT
TRGV9	.	TRGJ1/TRGJ2	CALWEAHYYKKLF	TGTGCCTTGTGGGAGGCACATTATTATAAGAAACTCTTT
TRGV9	few	TRGJP1	CALWEVRGTGWFKIF	TGTGCCTTGTGGGAGGTGCGTGGCACTGGTTGGTTCAAGATATTT
TRGV2	.	TRGJ1/TRGJ2	CATWDGRLKKLF	TGTGCCACCTGGGACGGGCGATTAAAGAAACTCTTT
TRGV5	.	TRGJP2	CATWDRPFRKGSSDWIKTF	TGTGCCACCTGGGACAGGCCGTTTCGTAAGGGTAGTAGTGATTGGATCAAGACGTTT
TRGV3	.	TRGJ1/TRGJ2	CATWDRLALRYKKLF	TGTGCCACCTGGGACAGGCTGGCCCTACGATATAAGAAACTCTTT
TRGV9	few	TRGJP2	CALWEPQGTTTDWIKTF	TGTGCCTTGTGGGAGCCCCAAGGGACTACTACTGATTGGATCAAGACGTTT